The 4 T cell receptor beta chains presented below share a single source sample, sequenced in a study of T-cell memory formation after mild COVID-19. Each CDR3 protein is one row after TCRdb ran MiXCR on the 5' RACE reads. The profile covers approximately 150,000 distinct CDR3 sequences, with about 19% appearing a single time and about 2.3% taken by the ten largest. Sequencing was done on a sample of PBMCs or a T cell subset sorted from them (not recorded which). These receptors were taken from an adult woman who had mild COVID-19 (a few samples of this study predate the infection). Cell type and time point are not known.

The V call is TRBV6-5, the J call TRBJ2-3, with D possibly TRBD2 on 5 matching bases. V was clipped by 4 bases and J by 8 bases, with 7 bases between them. The length of the CDR3 is 11 residues. Germline V CDR1 and CDR2: MNHEY, SVGAGI. This CDR3 is CASSFGGTQYF. The CDR3 DNA reads TGTGCCAGCAGTTTTGGAGGTACGCAGTATTTT.

Notes on this clonotype: Mismatch with germline at one junction end may stem from a read error. The chain links TRBV2 to TRBJ2-1; 10 bases are a match to TRBD2. This CDR3 region has 14 residues. Germline V CDR1 and CDR2: SNHLY, FYNNEI. DNA for the CDR3: TGTGCCAGCAGTGGGACTAGCGGCTTGCAAATAAGAGTCTTC. Amino acids: CASSGTSGLQIRVF.

This clonotype turned up a few times. The chain has TRBV6-5 and TRBJ1-5, with D hard to call. Germline CDR1 is MNHEY and CDR2 is SVGAGI. Between the trimmed V and J ends, which lost 5 bases and 0 bases, there was a span of 8 bases. The CDR3 is 14 amino acids. CDR3 residues: CASSKDLSNQPQHF. CDR3 bases: TGTGCCAGCAGTAAAGACCTTAGCAATCAGCCCCAGCATTTT.

The chain combines TRBV5-1 with TRBJ2-7, with D perhaps TRBD1 or TRBD2 (7 bases each). The CDR3 contains 15 residues. Germline V lookup: CDR1 SGHRS, CDR2 YFSETQ. Trimming pared 3 bases from V and 2 bases from J, leaving 15 bases between. The CDR3 DNA follows: TGCGCCAGCAGCTCCAGGGGGGGGACAACCTACGAGCAGTACTTC. Amino acids: CASSSRGGTTYEQYF.